This T cell receptor beta chain was recorded in a study of blood T cell repertoires in COVID-19. Study-level background: COVID-19 samples collected from the United States, Italy and Spain covered acute and convalescent phases. The analysed material was cDNA or gDNA that came from T cells, B-cell-depleted T cells, or PBMCs.

This clone was found once. Trimming pared 2 bases from V and 8 bases from J, leaving 16 bases between. The CDR3 runs to 15 residues. CDR1 KGHSH and CDR2 LQKENI come from the germline V gene. Under the authors' procedure: Nucleated cell number was recorded as an estimate derived from reference gene primer amplification. Some clones are missing from TCRdb's copy, which holds only in-frame ones; the method was immunoSEQ multiplex PCR. V and J calls and clone size are those listed in that table; D and trimming were worked out from the DNA. Altogether 70,000 to 100,000 clones are present, roughly 70% being singletons, with the ten largest covering approximately 25%.

Material for sequencing was peripheral blood. The V gene is TRBV18, the J gene TRBJ1-3, with D unresolved. This clonotype was sampled from a woman aged 55-69 years in a cohort sampled during active or convalescent COVID-19. The CDR3, as DNA: TGTGCCAGCTCACCAATTTCTAGTTCCAGAGACACCATATATTTT. Its protein is CASSPISSSRDTIYF.